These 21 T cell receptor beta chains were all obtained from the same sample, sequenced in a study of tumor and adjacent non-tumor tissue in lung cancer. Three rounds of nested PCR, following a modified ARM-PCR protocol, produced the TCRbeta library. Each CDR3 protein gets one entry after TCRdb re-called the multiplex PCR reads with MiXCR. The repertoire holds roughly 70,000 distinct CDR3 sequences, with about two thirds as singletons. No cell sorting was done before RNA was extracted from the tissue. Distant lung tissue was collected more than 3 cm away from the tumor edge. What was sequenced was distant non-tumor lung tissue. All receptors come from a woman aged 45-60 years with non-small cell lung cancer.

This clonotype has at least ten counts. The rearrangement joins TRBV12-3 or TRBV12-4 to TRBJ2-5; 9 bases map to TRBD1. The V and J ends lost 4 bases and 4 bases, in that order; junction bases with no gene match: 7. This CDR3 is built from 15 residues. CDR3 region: CASSYGDRVTETQYF. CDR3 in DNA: TGTGCCAGCAGTTACGGGGACAGGGTGACAGAGACCCAGTACTTC.

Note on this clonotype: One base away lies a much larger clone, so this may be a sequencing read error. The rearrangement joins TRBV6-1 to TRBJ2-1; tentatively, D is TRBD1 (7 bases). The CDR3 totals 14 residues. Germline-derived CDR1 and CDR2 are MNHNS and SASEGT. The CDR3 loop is CASGEAEGANEQFF. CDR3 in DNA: TGTGCCAGCGGTGAAGCGGAGGGGGCGAATGAGCAGTTCTTC.

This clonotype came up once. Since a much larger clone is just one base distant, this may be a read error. CDR3 coding DNA: TGTGCCAGCACCCGATTCGGACCACTAAGGGGCTACACCTTC. Residues: CASTRFGPLRGYTF. The chain uses TRBV12-3 or TRBV12-4 and TRBJ1-2; D uncertain. Trimming removed 7 bases at V and 8 bases at J, with 20 bases between. CDR3 length: 14 residues.

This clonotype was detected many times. CDR3 in amino acids: CSAQPGQGSQETQYF. DNA for the CDR3: TGCAGTGCCCAACCGGGACAGGGATCACAGGAGACCCAGTACTTC. The chain couples TRBV20-1 to TRBJ2-5; TRBD1 matches at 9 bases. Germline trimming cut 6 bases from V and 5 bases from J; bases unmatched to any gene: 13. Germline V gene sequence: CDR1 DFQATT, CDR2 SNEGSKA (reference sequence). The CDR3 has 15 amino acids.

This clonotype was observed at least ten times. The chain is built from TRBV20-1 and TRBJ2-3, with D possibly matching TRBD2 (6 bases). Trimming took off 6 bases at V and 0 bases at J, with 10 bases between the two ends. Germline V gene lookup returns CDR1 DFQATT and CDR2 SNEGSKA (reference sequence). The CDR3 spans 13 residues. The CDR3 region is CSAGGPSTDTQYF. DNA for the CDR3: TGCAGTGCGGGAGGCCCAAGCACAGATACGCAGTATTTT.

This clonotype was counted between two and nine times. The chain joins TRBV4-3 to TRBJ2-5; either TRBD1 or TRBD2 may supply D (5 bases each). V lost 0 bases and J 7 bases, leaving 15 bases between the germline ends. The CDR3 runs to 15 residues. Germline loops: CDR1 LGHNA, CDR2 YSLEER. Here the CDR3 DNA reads TGCGCCAGCAGCCAAGATGGGGGAGCGGTACTGACCCAGTACTTC. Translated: CASSQDGGAVLTQYF.

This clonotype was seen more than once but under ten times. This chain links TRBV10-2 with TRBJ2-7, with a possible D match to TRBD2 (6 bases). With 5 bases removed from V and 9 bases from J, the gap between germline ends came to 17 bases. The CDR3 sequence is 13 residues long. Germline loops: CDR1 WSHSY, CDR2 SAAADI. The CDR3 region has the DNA TGCGCCAGCAGTAAGTTGGAGGGGACCGGGCAGTACTTC. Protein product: CASSKLEGTGQYF.

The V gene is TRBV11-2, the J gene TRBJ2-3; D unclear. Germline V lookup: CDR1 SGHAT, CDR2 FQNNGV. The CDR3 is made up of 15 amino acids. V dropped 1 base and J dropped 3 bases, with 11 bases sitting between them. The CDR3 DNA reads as TGTGCCAGCAGCTTAGTTCGGCGACTGACAGATACGCAGTATTTT. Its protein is CASSLVRRLTDTQYF.

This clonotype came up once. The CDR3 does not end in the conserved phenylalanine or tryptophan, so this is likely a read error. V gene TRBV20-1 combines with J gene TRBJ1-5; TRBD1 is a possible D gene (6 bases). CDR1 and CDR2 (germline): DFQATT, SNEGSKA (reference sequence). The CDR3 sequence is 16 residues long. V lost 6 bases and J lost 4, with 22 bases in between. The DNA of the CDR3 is TGCAGTGCCTTCCTAGGGGGAGTTACTGGAAATCAGCCCCAGCATTGT. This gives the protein CSAFLGGVTGNQPQHC.

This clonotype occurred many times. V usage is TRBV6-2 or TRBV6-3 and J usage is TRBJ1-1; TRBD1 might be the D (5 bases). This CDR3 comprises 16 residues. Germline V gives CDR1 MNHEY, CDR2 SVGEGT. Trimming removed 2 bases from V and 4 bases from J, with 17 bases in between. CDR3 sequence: CASSYRGQGVSTEAFF. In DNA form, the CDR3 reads TGTGCCAGCAGTTACAGAGGGCAGGGTGTGAGCACTGAAGCTTTCTTT.

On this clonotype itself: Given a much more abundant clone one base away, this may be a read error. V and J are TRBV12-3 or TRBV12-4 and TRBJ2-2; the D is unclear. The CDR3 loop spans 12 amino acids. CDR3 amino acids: CASCFGPGELFF. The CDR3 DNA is TGTGCCAGCTGTTTTGGTCCCGGGGAGCTGTTTTTT.

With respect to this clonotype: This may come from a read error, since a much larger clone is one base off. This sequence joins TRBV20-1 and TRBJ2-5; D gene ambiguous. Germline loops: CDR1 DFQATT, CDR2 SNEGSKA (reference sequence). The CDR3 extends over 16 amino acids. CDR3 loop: CNARETLKGSKETQYF. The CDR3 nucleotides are TGCAATGCTAGAGAAACCCTTAAGGGTTCCAAGGAGACCCAGTACTTC.

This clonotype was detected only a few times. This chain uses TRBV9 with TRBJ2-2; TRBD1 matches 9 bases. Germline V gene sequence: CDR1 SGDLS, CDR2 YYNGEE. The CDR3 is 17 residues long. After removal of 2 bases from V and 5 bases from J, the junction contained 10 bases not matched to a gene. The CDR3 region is CASSVRRDRVRTGELFF. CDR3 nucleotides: TGTGCCAGCAGCGTTCGACGGGACAGGGTGCGGACCGGGGAGCTGTTTTTT.

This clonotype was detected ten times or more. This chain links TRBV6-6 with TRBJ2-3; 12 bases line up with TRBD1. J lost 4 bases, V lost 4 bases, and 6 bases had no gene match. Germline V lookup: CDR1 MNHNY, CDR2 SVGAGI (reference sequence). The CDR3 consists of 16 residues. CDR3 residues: CASSFPGQGASDTQYF. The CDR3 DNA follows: TGTGCCAGCAGTTTCCCGGGACAGGGGGCGTCAGATACGCAGTATTTT.

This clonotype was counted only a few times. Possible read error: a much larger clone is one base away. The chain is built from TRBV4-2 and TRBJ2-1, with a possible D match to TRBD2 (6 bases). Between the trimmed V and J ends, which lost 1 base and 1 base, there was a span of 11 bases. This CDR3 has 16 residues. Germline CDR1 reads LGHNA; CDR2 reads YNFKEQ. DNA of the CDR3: TGTGCCAGCAGCCAAGTAAATGGGAGGTCCTACAATGAGCAGTTCTTC. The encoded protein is CASSQVNGRSYNEQFF.

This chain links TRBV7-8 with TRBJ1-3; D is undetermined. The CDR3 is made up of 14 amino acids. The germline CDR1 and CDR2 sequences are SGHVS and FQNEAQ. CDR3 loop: CVNSPYSSGNTIYF. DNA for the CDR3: TGTGTCAACAGCCCCTACTCCTCTGGAAACACCATATATTTT.

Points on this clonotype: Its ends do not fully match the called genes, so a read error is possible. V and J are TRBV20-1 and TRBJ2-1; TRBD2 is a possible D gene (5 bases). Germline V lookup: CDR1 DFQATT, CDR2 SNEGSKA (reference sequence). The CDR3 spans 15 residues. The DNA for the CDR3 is TGCAGTGCTAGTCTAAAGTGGGGAGAGGGCAATGGGCAGTTCTTC. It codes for CSASLKWGEGNGQFF.

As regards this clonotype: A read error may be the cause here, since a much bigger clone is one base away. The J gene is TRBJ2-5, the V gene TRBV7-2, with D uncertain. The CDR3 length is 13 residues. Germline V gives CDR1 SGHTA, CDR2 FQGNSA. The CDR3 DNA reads TGTGCCAGGAGCTTAGTTGTGCGGGAGACCCAGTACTTC. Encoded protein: CARSLVVRETQYF.

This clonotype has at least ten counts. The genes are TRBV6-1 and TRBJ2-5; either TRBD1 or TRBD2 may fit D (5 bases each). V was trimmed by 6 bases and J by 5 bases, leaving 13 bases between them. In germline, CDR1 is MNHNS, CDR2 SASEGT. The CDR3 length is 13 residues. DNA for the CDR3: TGTGCCAGCAGGACCTCTTGGGGGGAGACCCAGTACTTC. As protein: CASRTSWGETQYF.

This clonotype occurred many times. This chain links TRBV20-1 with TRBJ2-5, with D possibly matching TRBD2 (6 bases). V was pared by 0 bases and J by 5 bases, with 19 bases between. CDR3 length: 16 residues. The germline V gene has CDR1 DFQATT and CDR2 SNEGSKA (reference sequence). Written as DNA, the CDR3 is TGCAGTGCTAGAGATTCACAGCCCGTTGGAGGGGAGACCCAGTACTTC. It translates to CSARDSQPVGGETQYF.

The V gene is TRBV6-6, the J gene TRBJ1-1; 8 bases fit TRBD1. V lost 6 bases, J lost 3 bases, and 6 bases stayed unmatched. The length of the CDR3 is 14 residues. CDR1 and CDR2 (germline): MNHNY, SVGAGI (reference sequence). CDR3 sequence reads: CASSPGTGYTEAFF. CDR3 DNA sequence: TGTGCCAGCAGCCCTGGGACAGGATACACTGAAGCTTTCTTT.